This T cell receptor (beta chain) emerged from a study of human T cells and chemical hapten exposure. Study-level background: Sensitization applied 2% DPC to approximately 2 cm by approximately 2 cm of upper inner arm skin. General study findings and limits: PT1 expanded TCR numbers tracked positively with patch test score.

Stated time point: patch test 1, 2 weeks after DPC sensitization. As for treatment: therapeutic diphenylcyclopropenone sensitization with weekly scalp DPC. Patch tests were applied only after blood draws. As originally analysed: Sample TCR counts, which ranged from roughly 23,224 to 750,000, had a median of roughly 96,000. TCRdb passed the RACE reads through MiXCR, listing each CDR3 protein once. For this entry, the V and J calls and clone size follow TCRdb and not the study's own pipeline. The data contain nearly 350,000 distinct CDR3 sequences, around 7% of them singletons. About this clonotype itself: Its antigen is not identified.

The V end was cut by 1 base, the J end by 2 bases, with 10 bases between. From germline, CDR1 is SGHVS and CDR2 FQNEAQ. The CDR3 sequence is 15 residues long. The V gene is TRBV7-8, the J gene TRBJ2-3; TRBD2 might be the D (7 bases). The receptor was isolated from a woman aged 18-29 years with alopecia areata. Some clones in this sample may be carry-over from other donors' samples. The sequenced sample was whole blood, obtained in connection with sensitization to the hapten diphenylcyclopropenone (DPC). CDR3 region: CASSLEGGFTDTQYF. CDR3 in DNA: TGTGCCAGCAGCTTAGAGGGGGGGTTCACAGATACGCAGTATTTT.